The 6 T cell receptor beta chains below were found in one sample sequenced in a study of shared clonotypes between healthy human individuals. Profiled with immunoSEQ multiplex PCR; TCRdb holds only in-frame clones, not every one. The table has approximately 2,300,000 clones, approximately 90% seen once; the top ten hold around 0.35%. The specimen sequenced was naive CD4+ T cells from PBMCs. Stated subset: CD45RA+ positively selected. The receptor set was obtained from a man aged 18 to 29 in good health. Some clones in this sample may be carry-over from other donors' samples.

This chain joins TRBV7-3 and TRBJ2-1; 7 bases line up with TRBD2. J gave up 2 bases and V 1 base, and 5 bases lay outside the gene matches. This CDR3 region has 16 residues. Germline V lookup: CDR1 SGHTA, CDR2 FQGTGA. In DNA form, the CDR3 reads TGTGCCAGCAGCTTAAGGGAGGGGACTACCTACAATGAGCAGTTCTTC. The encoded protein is CASSLREGTTYNEQFF.

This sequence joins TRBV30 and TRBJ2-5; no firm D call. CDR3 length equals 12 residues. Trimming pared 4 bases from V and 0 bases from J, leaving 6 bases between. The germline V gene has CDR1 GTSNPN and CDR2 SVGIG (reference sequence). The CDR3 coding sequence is TGTGCCTGGACGCGCGACCAAGAGACCCAGTACTTC. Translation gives CAWTRDQETQYF.

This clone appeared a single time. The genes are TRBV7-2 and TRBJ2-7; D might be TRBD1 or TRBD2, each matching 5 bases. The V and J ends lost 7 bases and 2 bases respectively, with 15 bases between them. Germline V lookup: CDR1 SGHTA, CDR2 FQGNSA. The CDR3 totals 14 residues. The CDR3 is CASTFEGRTYEQYF. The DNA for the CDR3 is TGTGCCAGCACCTTCGAGGGGCGGACCTACGAGCAGTACTTC.

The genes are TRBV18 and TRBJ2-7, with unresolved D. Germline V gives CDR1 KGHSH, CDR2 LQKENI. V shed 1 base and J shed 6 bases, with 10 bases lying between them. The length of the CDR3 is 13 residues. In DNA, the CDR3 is TGTGCCAGCTCACCACGGGCGGCTCCCGAGCAGTACTTC. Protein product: CASSPRAAPEQYF.

Written as DNA, the CDR3 is TGTGCCAGTAGTATTTCGATGGCACGGATAGTGGAAGCTTTCTTT. Protein product: CASSISMARIVEAFF. This chain connects TRBV19 to TRBJ1-1; D uncertain. Trimming took off 3 bases at V and 8 bases at J, with 19 bases between the two ends. CDR1 is LNHDA and CDR2 is SQIVND in the germline V gene (reference sequence). There are 15 residues in the CDR3.

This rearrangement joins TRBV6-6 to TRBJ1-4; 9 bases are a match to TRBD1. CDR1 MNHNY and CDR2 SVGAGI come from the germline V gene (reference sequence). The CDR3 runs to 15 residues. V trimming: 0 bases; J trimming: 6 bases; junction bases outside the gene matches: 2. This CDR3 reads CASSYSQGAYEKLFF. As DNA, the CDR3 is TGTGCCAGCAGTTACTCACAGGGGGCCTATGAAAAACTGTTTTTT.